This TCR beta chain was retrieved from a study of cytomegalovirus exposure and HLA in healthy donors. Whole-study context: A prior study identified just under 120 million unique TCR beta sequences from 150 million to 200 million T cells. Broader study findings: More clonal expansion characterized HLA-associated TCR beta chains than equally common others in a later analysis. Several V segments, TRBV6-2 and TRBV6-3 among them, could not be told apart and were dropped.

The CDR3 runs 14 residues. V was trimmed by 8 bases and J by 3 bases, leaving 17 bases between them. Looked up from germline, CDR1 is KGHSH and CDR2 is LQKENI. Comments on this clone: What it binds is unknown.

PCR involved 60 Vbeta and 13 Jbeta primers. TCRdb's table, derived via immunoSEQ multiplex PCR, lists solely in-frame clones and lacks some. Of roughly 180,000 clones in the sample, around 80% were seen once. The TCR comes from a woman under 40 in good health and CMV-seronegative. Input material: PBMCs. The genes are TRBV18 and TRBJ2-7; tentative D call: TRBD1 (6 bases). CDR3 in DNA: TGTGCCAGCACACGCAATGGACAGAACTACGAGCAGTACTTC. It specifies CASTRNGQNYEQYF.